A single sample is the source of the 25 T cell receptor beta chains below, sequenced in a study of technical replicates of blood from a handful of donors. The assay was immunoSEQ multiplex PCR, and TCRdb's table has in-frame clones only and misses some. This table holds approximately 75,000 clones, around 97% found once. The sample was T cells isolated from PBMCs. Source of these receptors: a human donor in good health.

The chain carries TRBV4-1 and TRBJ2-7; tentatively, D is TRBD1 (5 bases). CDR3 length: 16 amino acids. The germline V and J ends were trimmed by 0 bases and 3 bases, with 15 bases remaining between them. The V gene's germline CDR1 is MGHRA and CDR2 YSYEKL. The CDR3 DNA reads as TGCGCCAGCAGCCAAGAAGGGGTCTCGGTTCACTACGAGCAGTACTTC. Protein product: CASSQEGVSVHYEQYF.

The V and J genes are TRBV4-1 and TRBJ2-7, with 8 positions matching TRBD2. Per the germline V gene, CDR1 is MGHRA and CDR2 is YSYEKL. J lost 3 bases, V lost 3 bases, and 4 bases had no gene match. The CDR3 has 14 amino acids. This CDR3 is CASSHAGGYYEQYF. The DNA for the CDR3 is TGCGCCAGCAGCCACGCGGGGGGTTACTACGAGCAGTACTTC.

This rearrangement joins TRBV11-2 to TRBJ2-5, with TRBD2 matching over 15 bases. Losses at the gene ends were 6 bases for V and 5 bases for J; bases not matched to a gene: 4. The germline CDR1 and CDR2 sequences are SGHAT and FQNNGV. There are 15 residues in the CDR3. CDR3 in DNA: TGTGCCAGCAGAGGACTAGCGGGGGGGCCGGAGACCCAGTACTTC. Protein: CASRGLAGGPETQYF.

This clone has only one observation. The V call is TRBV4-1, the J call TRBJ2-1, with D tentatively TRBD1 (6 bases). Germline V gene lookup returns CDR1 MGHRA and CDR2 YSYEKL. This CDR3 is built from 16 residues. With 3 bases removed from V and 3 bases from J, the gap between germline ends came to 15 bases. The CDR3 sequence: CASSQPGHKRYNEQFF. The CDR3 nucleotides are TGCGCCAGCAGCCAGCCGGGACACAAACGCTACAATGAGCAGTTCTTC.

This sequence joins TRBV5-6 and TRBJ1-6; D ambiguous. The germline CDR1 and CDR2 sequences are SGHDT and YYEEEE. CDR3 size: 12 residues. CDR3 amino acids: CGASSYNSPLHF. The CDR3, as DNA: TGTGGCGCGAGCTCCTATAATTCACCCCTCCACTTT.

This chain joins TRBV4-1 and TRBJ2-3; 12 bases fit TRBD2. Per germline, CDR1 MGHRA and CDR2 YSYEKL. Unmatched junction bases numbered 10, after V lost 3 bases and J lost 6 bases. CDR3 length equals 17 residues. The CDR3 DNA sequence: TGCGCCAGCAGCCAGCTTCCTAGCGGGGGGGTGGGGGATACGCAGTATTTT. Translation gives CASSQLPSGGVGDTQYF.

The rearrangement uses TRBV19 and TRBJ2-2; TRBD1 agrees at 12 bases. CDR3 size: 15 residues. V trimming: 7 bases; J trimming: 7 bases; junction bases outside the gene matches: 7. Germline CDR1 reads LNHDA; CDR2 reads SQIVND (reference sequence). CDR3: CASTPGQGAVGELFF. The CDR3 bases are TGTGCCAGTACCCCGGGACAGGGGGCCGTCGGGGAGCTGTTTTTT. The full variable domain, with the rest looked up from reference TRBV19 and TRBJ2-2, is DGGITQSPKYLFRKEGQNVTLSCEQNLNHDAMYWYRQDPGQGLRLIYYSQIVNDFQKGDIAEGYSVSREKKESFPLTVTSAQKNPTAFYLCASTPGQGAVGELFFGEGSRLTVL.

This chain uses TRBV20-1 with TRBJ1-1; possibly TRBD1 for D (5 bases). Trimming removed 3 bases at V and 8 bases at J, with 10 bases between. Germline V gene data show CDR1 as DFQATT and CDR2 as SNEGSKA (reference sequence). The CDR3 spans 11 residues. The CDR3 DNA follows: TGCAGTGCTAGTGACGGGGGGGAAGCTTTCTTT. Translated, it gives CSASDGGEAFF.

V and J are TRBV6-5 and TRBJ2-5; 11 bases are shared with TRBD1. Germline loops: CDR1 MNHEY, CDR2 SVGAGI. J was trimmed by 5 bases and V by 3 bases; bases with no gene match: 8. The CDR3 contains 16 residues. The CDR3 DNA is TGTGCCAGCAGTTATGTCCGGACAGGGGGCCAGGAGACCCAGTACTTC. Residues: CASSYVRTGGQETQYF.

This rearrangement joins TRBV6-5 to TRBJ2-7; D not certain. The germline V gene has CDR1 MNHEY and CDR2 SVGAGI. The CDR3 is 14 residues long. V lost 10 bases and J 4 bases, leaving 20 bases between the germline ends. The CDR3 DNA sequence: TGTGCCACCACCCAAGCCTTAGCTATGTACGAGCAGTACTTC. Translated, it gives CATTQALAMYEQYF.

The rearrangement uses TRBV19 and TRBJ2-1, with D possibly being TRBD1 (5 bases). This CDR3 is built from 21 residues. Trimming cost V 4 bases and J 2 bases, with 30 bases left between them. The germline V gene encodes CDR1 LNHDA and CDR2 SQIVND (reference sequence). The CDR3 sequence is CASSKGLGTLNPEWPYNEQFF. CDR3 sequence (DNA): TGTGCCAGTAGTAAGGGGCTGGGAACGCTGAATCCGGAGTGGCCCTACAATGAGCAGTTCTTC.

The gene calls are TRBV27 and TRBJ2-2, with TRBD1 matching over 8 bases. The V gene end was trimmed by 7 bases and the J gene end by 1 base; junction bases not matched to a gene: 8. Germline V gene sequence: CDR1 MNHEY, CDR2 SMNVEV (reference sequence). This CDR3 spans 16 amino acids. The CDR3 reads CASTLLGTGNTGELFF. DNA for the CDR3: TGTGCCAGCACTCTTTTAGGGACAGGGAACACCGGGGAGCTGTTTTTT.

The CDR3 reads CASSLSGPVQGPYNEQFF. In DNA, the CDR3 is TGTGCCAGCAGCTTAAGCGGCCCCGTACAGGGGCCATACAATGAGCAGTTCTTC. The V and J genes are TRBV7-6 and TRBJ2-1; 7 nucleotides agree with TRBD1. This CDR3 spans 18 amino acids. Unmatched junction bases numbered 14, after V lost 2 bases and J lost 4 bases. CDR1 and CDR2 from the germline V gene are SGHVS and FNYEAQ.

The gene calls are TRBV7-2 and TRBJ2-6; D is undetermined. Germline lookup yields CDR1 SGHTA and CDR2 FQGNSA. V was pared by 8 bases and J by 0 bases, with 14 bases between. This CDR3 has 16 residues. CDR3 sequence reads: CASHYWVSSGANVLTF. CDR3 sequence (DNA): TGTGCCAGCCACTATTGGGTGAGCTCTGGGGCCAACGTCCTGACTTTC.

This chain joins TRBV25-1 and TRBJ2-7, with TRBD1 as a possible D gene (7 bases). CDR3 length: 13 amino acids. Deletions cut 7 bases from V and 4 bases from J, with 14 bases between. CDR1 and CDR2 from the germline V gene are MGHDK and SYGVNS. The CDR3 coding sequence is TGTGCCAGCATCCGGCAGGGGGGTTACGAGCAGTACTTC. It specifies CASIRQGGYEQYF.

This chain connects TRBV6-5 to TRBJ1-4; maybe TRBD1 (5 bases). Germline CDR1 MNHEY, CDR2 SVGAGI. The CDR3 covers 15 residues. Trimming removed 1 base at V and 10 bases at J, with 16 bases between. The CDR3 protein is CASSYFGGAQGKLFF. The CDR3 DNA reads TGTGCCAGCAGTTACTTCGGAGGGGCGCAGGGAAAACTGTTTTTT.

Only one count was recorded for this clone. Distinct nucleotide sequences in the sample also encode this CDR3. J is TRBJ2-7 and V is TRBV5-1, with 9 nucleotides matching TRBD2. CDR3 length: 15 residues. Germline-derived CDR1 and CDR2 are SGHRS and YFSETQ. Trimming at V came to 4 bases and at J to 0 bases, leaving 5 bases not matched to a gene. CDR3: CASSLSGGRSYEQYF. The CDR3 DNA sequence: TGCGCCAGCAGCCTAAGCGGGGGGCGCTCCTACGAGCAGTACTTC. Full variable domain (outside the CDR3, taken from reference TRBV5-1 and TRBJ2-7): KAGVTQTPRYLIKTRGQQVTLSCSPISGHRSVSWYQQTPGQGLQFLFEYFSETQRNKGNFPGRFSGRQFSNSRSEMNVSTLELGDSALYLCASSLSGGRSYEQYFGPGTRLTVT.

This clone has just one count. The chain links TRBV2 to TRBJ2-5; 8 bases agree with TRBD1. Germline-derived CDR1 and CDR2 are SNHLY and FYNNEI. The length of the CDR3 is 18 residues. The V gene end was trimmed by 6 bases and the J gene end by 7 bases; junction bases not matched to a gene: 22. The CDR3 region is CASRNQRYGQGPSGTQYF. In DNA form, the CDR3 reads TGTGCCAGCAGGAACCAGCGCTACGGACAGGGCCCCTCTGGGACCCAGTACTTC.

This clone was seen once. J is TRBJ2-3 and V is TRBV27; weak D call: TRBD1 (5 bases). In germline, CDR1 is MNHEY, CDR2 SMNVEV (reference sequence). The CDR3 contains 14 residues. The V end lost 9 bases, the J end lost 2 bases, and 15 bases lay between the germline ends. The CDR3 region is CASGKGPFTDTQYF. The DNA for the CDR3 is TGTGCCAGTGGAAAGGGGCCTTTCACAGATACGCAGTATTTT.

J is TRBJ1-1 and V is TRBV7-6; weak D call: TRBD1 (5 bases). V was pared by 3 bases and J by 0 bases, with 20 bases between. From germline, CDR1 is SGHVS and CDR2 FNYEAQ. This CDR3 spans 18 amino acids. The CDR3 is CASSFRAGRGTMNTEAFF. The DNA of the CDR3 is TGTGCCAGCAGCTTCCGGGCTGGGCGGGGGACTATGAACACTGAAGCTTTCTTT.

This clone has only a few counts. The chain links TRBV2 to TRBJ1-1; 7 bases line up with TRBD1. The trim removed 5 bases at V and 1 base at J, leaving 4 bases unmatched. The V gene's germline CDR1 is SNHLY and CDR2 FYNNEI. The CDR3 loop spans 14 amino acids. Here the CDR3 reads CASSYWTGNTEAFF. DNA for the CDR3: TGTGCCAGCAGTTATTGGACAGGGAACACTGAAGCTTTCTTT.

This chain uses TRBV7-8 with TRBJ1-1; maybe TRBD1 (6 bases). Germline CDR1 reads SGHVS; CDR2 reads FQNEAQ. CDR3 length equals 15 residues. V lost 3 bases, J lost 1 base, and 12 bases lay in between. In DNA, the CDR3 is TGTGCCAGCAGCTTGTTCAGGGGAACGAACACTGAAGCTTTCTTT. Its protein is CASSLFRGTNTEAFF.

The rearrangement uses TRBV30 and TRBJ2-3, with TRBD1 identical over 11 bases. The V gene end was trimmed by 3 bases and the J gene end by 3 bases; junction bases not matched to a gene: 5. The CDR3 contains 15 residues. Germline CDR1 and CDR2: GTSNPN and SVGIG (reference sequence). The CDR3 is CAWSRTGGATDTQYF. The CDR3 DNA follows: TGTGCCTGGAGCAGGACAGGGGGCGCGACAGATACGCAGTATTTT.

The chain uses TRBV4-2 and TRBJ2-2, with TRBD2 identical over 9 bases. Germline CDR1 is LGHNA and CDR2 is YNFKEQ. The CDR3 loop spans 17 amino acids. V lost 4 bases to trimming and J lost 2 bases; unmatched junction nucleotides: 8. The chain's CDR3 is CASSPLGLALNTGELFF. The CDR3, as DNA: TGTGCCAGCAGCCCTCTCGGACTAGCGCTTAACACCGGGGAGCTGTTTTTT.

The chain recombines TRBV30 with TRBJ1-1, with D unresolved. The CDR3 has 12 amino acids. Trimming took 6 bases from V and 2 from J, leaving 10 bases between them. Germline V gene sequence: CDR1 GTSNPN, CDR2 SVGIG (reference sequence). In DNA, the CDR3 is TGTGCCTGCATCCGGGAAAACACTGAAGCTTTCTTT. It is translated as CACIRENTEAFF.